This T cell receptor (beta chain) was observed in a study of blood T cell repertoires in COVID-19. Study overall: Acute-phase and convalescent COVID-19 samples originated in the United States, Italy and Spain.

The germline CDR1 and CDR2 sequences are LGHNT and FRNRAP. With 5 bases removed from V and 7 bases from J, the gap between germline ends came to 6 bases. There are 11 residues in the CDR3. TCRdb's table, derived via immunoSEQ multiplex PCR, lists solely in-frame clones and lacks some. In the table there are roughly 290,000 clones, about 89% of which are singletons. Participant-given clinical history determined each cohort assignment. Sample: PBMCs or T cells enriched from blood (not recorded which). J is TRBJ2-1 and V is TRBV12-5; D ambiguous. The receptor was derived from a woman between 40 and 55 years old who had recovered from COVID-19. CDR3 residues: CASGPLNEQFF. In DNA, the CDR3 is TGTGCTAGTGGTCCACTTAATGAGCAGTTCTTC.